This TCR beta chain was found in a study of T cell changes during pregnancy in multiple sclerosis. Germline lookup yields CDR1 MDHEN and CDR2 SYDVKM. Trimming pared 1 base from V and 1 base from J, leaving 7 bases between. This CDR3 is built from 14 residues. TCRdb keeps only in-frame clones here, not all; method: immunoSEQ multiplex PCR. The sample carries over 40,000 clones, about 92% recorded once. This TCR derives from a female donor with multiple sclerosis, enrolled in a pregnancy study. This sample comprised peripheral blood, obtained in the third trimester of pregnancy. The chain recombines TRBV28 with TRBJ1-1, with unresolved D. CDR3 nucleotides: TGTGCCAGCAGTTTATCTAACAGGAACACTGAAGCTTTCTTT. It translates to CASSLSNRNTEAFF.